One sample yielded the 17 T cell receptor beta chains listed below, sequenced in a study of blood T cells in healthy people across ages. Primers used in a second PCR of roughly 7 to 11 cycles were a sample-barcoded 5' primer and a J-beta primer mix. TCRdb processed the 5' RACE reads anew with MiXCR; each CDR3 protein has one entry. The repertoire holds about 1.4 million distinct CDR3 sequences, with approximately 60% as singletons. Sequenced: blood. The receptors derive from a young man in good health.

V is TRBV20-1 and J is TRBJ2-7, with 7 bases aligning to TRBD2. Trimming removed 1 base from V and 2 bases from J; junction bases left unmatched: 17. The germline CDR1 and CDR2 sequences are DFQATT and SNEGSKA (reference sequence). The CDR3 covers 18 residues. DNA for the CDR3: TGCAGTGCTAGAGCACCCCCTGGAGCGGGACTATTGACCTACGAGCAGTACTTC. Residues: CSARAPPGAGLLTYEQYF.

The CDR3 reads CASSLTGGVQYF. CDR3 nucleotides: TGTGCCAGCAGTTTAACGGGAGGGGTCCAGTACTTC. The V and J genes are TRBV27 and TRBJ2-5; 8 positions agree with TRBD2. After removal of 2 bases from V and 10 bases from J, the junction contained 3 bases not matched to a gene. Germline CDR1 reads MNHEY; CDR2 reads SMNVEV (reference sequence). The length of the CDR3 is 12 residues.

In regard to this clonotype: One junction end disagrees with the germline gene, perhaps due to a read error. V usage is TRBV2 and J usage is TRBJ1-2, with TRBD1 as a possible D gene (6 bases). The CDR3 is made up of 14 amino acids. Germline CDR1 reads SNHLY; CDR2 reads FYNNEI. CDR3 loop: CASSEKQGWRGYTF. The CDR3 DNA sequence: TGTGCCAGTAGTGAAAAACAGGGATGGCGGGGCTACACCTTC.

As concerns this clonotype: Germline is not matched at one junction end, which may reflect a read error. CDR3 DNA: TGCAGCGTTGAAGGGGGCCCCGGAGGGTGGTACGAGCAGTGCTTC. Protein sequence: CSVEGGPGGWYEQCF. This chain joins TRBV29-1 and TRBJ2-4, with a possible D match to TRBD2 (6 bases). Germline V CDR1 and CDR2: SQVTM, ANQGSEA. CDR3 size: 15 residues.

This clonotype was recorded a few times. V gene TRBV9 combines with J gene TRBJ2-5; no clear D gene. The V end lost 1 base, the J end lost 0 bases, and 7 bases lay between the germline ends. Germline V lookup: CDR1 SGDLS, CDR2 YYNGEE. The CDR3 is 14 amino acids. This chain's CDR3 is CASSVRANQETQYF. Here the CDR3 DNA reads TGTGCCAGCAGCGTACGGGCCAACCAAGAGACCCAGTACTTC.

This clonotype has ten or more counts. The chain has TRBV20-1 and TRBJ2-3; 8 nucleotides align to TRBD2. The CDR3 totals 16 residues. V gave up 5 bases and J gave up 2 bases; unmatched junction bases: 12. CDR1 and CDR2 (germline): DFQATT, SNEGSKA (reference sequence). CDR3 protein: CSAPLAGGKITDTQYF. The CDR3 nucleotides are TGCAGTGCTCCTTTGGCGGGGGGCAAAATCACAGATACGCAGTATTTT.

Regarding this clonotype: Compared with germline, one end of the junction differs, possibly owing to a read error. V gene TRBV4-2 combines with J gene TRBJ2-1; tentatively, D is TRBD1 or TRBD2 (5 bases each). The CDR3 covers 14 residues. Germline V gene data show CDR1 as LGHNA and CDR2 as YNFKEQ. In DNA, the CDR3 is TGTGCCAGCAGCCAGATACGAGGGAAGACAGAGCTGTTCTTC. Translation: CASSQIRGKTELFF.

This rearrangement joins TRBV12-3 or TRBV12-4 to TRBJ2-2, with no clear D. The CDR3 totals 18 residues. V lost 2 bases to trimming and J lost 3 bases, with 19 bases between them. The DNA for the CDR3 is TGTGCCAGCAGTTTACCATTCCCGGCCATGCCGTACACCGGGGAGCTGTTTTTT. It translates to CASSLPFPAMPYTGELFF.

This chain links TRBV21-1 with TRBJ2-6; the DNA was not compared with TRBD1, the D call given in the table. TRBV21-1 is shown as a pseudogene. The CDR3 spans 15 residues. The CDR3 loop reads CASSKQGAGANVLTF. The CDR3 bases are TGTGCCAGCAGCAAACAGGGGGCTGGGGCCAACGTCCTGACTTTC.

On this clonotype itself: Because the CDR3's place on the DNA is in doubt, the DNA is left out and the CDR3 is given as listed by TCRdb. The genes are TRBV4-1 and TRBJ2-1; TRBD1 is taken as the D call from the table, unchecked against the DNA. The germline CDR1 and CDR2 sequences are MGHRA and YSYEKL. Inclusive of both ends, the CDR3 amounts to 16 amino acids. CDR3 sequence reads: CASSQDVGTGSVHRFF.

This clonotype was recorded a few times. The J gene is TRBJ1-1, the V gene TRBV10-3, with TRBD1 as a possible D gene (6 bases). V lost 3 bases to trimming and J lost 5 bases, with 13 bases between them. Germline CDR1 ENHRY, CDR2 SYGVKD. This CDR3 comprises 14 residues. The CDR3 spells CAISERGGPTEAFF. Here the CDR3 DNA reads TGTGCCATCAGTGAACGGGGGGGGCCGACTGAAGCTTTCTTT.

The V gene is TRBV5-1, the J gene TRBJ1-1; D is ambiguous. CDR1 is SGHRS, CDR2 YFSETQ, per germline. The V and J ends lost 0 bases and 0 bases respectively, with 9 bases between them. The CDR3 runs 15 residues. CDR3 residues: CASSLDAEMNTEAFF. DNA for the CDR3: TGCGCCAGCAGCTTGGATGCAGAAATGAACACTGAAGCTTTCTTT.

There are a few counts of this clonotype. In DNA, the CDR3 is TGTGCCAGACCAACGCCAGACAGGAGGAATCAGCCCCAGCATTTT. It is translated as CARPTPDRRNQPQHF. The chain couples TRBV6-5 to TRBJ1-5; possibly TRBD1 for D (6 bases). Trimming took off 9 bases at V and 4 bases at J, with 19 bases between the two ends. The CDR3 covers 15 residues. Germline values: CDR1 MNHEY, CDR2 SVGAGI.

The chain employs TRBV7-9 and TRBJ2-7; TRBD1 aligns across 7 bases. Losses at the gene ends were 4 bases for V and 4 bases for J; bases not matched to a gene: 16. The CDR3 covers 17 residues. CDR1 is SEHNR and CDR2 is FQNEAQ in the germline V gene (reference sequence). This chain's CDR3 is CASSSVLNRGLPYEQYF. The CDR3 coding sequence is TGTGCCAGCAGCTCGGTCCTGAACAGGGGCCTTCCTTACGAGCAGTACTTC.

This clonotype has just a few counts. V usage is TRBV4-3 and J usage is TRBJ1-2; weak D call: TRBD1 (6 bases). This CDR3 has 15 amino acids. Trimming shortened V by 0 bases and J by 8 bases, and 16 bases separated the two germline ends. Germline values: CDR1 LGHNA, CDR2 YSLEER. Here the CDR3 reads CASSQDPEGGWGYTF. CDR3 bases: TGCGCCAGCAGCCAAGATCCGGAGGGGGGGTGGGGCTACACCTTC.

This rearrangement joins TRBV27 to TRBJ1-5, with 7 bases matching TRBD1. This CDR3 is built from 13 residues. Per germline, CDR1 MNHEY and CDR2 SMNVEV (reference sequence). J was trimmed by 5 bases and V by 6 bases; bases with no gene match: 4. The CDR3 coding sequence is TGTGCCAGCAGGGCAGGGGGGGATCAGCCCCAGCATTTT. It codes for CASRAGGDQPQHF.

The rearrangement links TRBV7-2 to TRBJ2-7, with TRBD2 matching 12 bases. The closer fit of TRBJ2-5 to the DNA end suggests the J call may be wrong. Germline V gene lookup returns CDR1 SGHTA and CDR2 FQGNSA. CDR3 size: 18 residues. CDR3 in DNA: TGTGCCAGCAGCTTAGCTGGACTAGCGGGGACACCTGGGGAGACCCAGTACTTC. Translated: CASSLAGLAGTPGETQYF.